The 14 T cell receptor beta chains below come from one sample, sequenced in a study of blood T cell repertoires in COVID-19. The assay was immunoSEQ multiplex PCR, and TCRdb's table has in-frame clones only and misses some. The sample yields around 270,000 clones, 87% seen once. Source material: peripheral blood. Every receptor here comes from a woman between 45 and 60 years old with acute or convalescent COVID-19.

The rearrangement links TRBV5-1 to TRBJ1-1, with 7 bases matching TRBD1. CDR3 length equals 16 residues. J was trimmed by 0 bases and V by 3 bases; bases with no gene match: 8. Germline CDR1 SGHRS, CDR2 YFSETQ. As DNA, the CDR3 is TGCGCCAGCAGCTCCGGGACAGTGTCTATGAACACTGAAGCTTTCTTT. The encoded protein is CASSSGTVSMNTEAFF.

The J gene is TRBJ2-2, the V gene TRBV29-1, with TRBD2 as a possible D gene (5 bases). This CDR3 contains 13 residues. CDR1 SQVTM and CDR2 ANQGSEA come from the germline V gene. Trimming shortened V by 7 bases and J by 0 bases, and 9 bases separated the two germline ends. CDR3 sequence reads: CSGGQPNTGELFF. The CDR3 DNA is TGCAGCGGAGGGCAGCCGAACACCGGGGAGCTGTTTTTT.

The chain combines TRBV18 with TRBJ2-1; 15 nucleotides line up with TRBD2. CDR1 is KGHSH, CDR2 LQKENI, per germline. The trim removed 6 bases at V and 6 bases at J, leaving 6 bases unmatched. The CDR3 is 16 amino acids. The CDR3 nucleotides read TGTGCCAGCTCTTCTGGACTAGCGGGAGGGGTCAATGAGCAGTTCTTC. Translation: CASSSGLAGGVNEQFF.

This chain links TRBV19 with TRBJ1-2; 9 positions agree with TRBD1. Germline loops: CDR1 LNHDA, CDR2 SQIVND (reference sequence). CDR3 size: 15 residues. With 3 bases clipped from V and 1 base from J, the junction kept 3 bases outside the gene matches. CDR3 loop: CASSIDRGINYGYTF. DNA of the CDR3: TGTGCCAGTAGTATCGACAGGGGGATTAACTATGGCTACACCTTC. Full variable domain (missing parts from reference TRBV19 and TRBJ1-2): DGGITQSPKYLFRKEGQNVTLSCEQNLNHDAMYWYRQDPGQGLRLIYYSQIVNDFQKGDIAEGYSVSREKKESFPLTVTSAQKNPTAFYLCASSIDRGINYGYTFGSGTRLTVV.

The V and J genes are TRBV12-3 or TRBV12-4 and TRBJ1-4; D is unclear. The CDR3 contains 12 residues. Between the trimmed V and J ends, which lost 6 bases and 4 bases, there was a span of 6 bases. CDR3 protein: CASSGSNEKLFF. CDR3 nucleotide sequence: TGTGCCAGCAGCGGGAGTAATGAAAAACTGTTTTTT.

This clone was observed once. The rearrangement links TRBV5-5 to TRBJ1-1; weak D call: TRBD1 (6 bases). The germline CDR1 and CDR2 sequences are SGHKS and YYEKEE (reference sequence). Trimming removed 3 bases at V and 1 base at J, with 7 bases between. The CDR3 loop spans 13 amino acids. The CDR3 loop reads CASSWGQNTEAFF. The CDR3, as DNA: TGTGCCAGCAGCTGGGGACAGAACACTGAAGCTTTCTTT.

The chain employs TRBV7-8 and TRBJ2-7; 14 bases are a match to TRBD2. The V gene's germline CDR1 is SGHVS and CDR2 FQNEAQ. The V gene end was trimmed by 5 bases and the J gene end by 2 bases; junction bases not matched to a gene: 5. This CDR3 is built from 16 residues. The CDR3 loop reads CASSLRLAGGPYEQYF. DNA of the CDR3: TGTGCCAGCAGCCTCCGACTAGCGGGAGGGCCCTACGAGCAGTACTTC.

The chain couples TRBV13 to TRBJ2-3; 11 positions match TRBD1. The V and J ends lost 5 bases and 7 bases, in that order; junction bases with no gene match: 8. The CDR3 is made up of 15 amino acids. Per the germline V gene, CDR1 is PRHDT and CDR2 is FYEKMQ (reference sequence). The CDR3 DNA reads TGTGCCAGCAGCCACCCCGGACAGGGGGCTTATACGCAGTATTTT. Its translation is CASSHPGQGAYTQYF.

The V and J genes are TRBV6-5 and TRBJ2-1; D perhaps matches TRBD2 (5 bases). This CDR3 is built from 15 residues. Germline V gives CDR1 MNHEY, CDR2 SVGAGI. Between the trimmed V and J ends, which lost 2 bases and 8 bases, there was a span of 16 bases. The CDR3 sequence is CASSYLIRGTDEQFF. Written as DNA, the CDR3 is TGTGCCAGCAGTTACCTGATCCGGGGAACGGATGAGCAGTTCTTC.

The J gene is TRBJ1-3, the V gene TRBV7-2; D is undetermined. V was cut by 2 bases and J by 0 bases, with 8 bases left in between. The CDR3 is 15 residues long. Germline CDR1 and CDR2: SGHTA and FQGNSA. CDR3: CASSLSPYSGNTIYF. In DNA form, the CDR3 reads TGTGCCAGCAGCTTATCCCCTTACTCTGGAAACACCATATATTTT.

The V gene is TRBV24-1, the J gene TRBJ2-5; 9 nucleotides agree with TRBD1. This CDR3 region has 16 residues. V lost 1 base, J lost 4 bases, and 6 bases stayed unmatched. Per the germline V gene, CDR1 is KGHDR and CDR2 is SFDVKD. The CDR3 is CATSDFGDRAGETQYF. DNA for the CDR3: TGTGCCACCAGTGATTTTGGGGACAGGGCCGGAGAGACCCAGTACTTC.

The genes are TRBV30 and TRBJ2-1; 12 nucleotides match TRBD2. With 5 bases clipped from V and 15 bases from J, the junction kept 14 bases outside the gene matches. The CDR3 contains 14 residues. Germline loops: CDR1 GTSNPN, CDR2 SVGIG (reference sequence). The CDR3 here is CAWGWTSGTGTTFF. CDR3 coding DNA: TGTGCCTGGGGGTGGACTAGCGGGACTGGGACTACGTTCTTC.

This clone was detected only once. In DNA form, the CDR3 reads TGTGCCACCAGTGATGGGGGGACTAGCGGGAGGGAAGATACGCAGTATTTT. Translating gives CATSDGGTSGREDTQYF. The chain is built from TRBV24-1 and TRBJ2-3; TRBD2 aligns across 16 bases. From germline, CDR1 is KGHDR and CDR2 SFDVKD. V was clipped by 3 bases and J by 5 bases; unmatched bases: 4. This CDR3 comprises 17 residues.

The chain uses TRBV7-9 and TRBJ2-7; 7 positions match TRBD2. The junction had 3 bases not matched to a gene; V was cut back by 1 base and J by 3 bases. The CDR3 spans 14 residues. Germline-derived CDR1 and CDR2 are SEHNR and FQNEAQ (reference sequence). DNA of the CDR3: TGTGCCAGCAGCTTAGGTGCGGGAGACTACGAGCAGTACTTC. Its protein product is CASSLGAGDYEQYF.